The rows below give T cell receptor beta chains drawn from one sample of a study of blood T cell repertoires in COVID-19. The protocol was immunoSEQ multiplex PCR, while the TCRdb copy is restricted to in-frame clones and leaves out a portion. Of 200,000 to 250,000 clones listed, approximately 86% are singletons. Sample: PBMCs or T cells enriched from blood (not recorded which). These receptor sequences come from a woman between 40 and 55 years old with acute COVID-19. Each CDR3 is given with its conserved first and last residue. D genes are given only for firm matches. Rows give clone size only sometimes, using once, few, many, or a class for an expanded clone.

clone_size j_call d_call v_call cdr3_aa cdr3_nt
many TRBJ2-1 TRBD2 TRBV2 CASTELRTSGRAQFF TGTGCCAGCACCGAACTAAGGACTAGCGGGAGGGCGCAGTTCTTC
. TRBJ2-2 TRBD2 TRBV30 CAWSPGLAGADTGELFF TGTGCCTGGAGTCCCGGACTAGCGGGAGCTGACACCGGGGAGCTGTTTTTT
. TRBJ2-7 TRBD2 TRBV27 CASRASGIYEQYF TGTGCCAGCAGGGCTAGCGGTATCTACGAGCAGTACTTC
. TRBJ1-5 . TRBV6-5 CASSSSGNQPQHF TGTGCCAGCAGTTCATCAGGGAATCAGCCCCAGCATTTT
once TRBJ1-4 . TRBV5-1 CASSRDNNEKLFF TGCGCCAGCAGCCGGGACAATAATGAAAAACTGTTTTTT
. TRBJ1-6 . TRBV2 CASSETGGKDSPLHF TGTGCCAGCAGTGAAACTGGGGGCAAGGATTCACCCCTCCACTTT
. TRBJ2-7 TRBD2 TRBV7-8 CASSPHSGGSSYEQYF TGTGCCAGCAGCCCCCACTCGGGGGGAAGCTCCTACGAGCAGTACTTC
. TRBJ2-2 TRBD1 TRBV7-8 CASSLQQGAYGELFF TGTGCCAGCAGCTTACAACAGGGGGCCTATGGGGAGCTGTTTTTT
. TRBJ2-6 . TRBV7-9 CASSLSESGANVLTF TGTGCCAGCAGCTTATCCGAGTCTGGGGCCAACGTCCTGACTTTC
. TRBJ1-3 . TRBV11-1 CASSLGQTLSGNTIYF TGTGCCAGCAGTCTTGGACAGACGTTGTCTGGAAACACCATATATTTT
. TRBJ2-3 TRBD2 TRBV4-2 CASSQASGRGADTQYF TGTGCCAGCAGCCAAGCTTCAGGGAGGGGCGCAGATACGCAGTATTTT
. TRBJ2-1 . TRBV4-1 CASSQAPFGELGYEQFF TGCGCCAGCAGCCAGGCCCCCTTTGGGGAGTTGGGTTATGAGCAGTTCTTC
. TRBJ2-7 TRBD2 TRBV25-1 CASSDRTSGRADEQYF TGTGCCAGCAGCGACAGGACTAGCGGGAGGGCCGACGAGCAGTACTTC
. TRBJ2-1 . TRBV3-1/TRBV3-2 CASSQASEQFF TGTGCCAGCAGCCAAGCGTCTGAGCAGTTCTTC
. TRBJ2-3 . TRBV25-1 CASSRETTDTQYF TGTGCCAGCAGTAGGGAGACCACAGATACGCAGTATTTT
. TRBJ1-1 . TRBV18 CASSPAPVNTEAFF TGTGCCAGCTCACCAGCTCCAGTGAACACTGAAGCTTTCTTT
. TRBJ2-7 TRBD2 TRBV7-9 CASSLRRAGGDEQYF TGTGCCAGCAGCTTGAGACGAGCGGGAGGAGACGAGCAGTACTTC
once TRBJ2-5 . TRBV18 CASSFAVGVETQYF TGTGCCAGCTCATTCGCAGTCGGGGTAGAGACCCAGTACTTC
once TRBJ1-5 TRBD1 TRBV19 CASSRRDRENQPQHF TGTGCCAGTAGCCGCCGGGACAGAGAAAATCAGCCCCAGCATTTT
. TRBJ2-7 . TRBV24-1 CATSGRGSYEQYF TGTGCCACCAGTGGGAGGGGCTCCTACGAGCAGTACTTC